This T cell receptor (beta chain) was sequenced for a study of early T cells in non-severe SARS-CoV-2 infection. Across the whole study: Chains were not paired, and sequencing was done on bulk RNA from unsorted whole blood.

The V gene's germline CDR1 is SGHVS and CDR2 FNYEAQ. The CDR3 is made up of 15 amino acids. V dropped 2 bases and J dropped 2 bases, with 12 bases sitting between them. The library protocol tagged individual cDNA molecules with unique molecular identifiers. TCRdb reprocessed the 5' RACE reads with MiXCR, giving one entry per CDR3 protein. Of approximately 71,000 distinct CDR3 sequences listed, about an eighth were seen once; the top ten hold roughly an eighth. Material for sequencing was whole blood. The TCR originated in an adult who was a healthcare worker with PCR-confirmed SARS-CoV-2 infection or an uninfected control (not recorded which). The V and J genes are TRBV7-6 and TRBJ2-5; D remains unclear. The CDR3 region has the DNA TGTGCCAGCAGCTTATTTTTTGGGGTTCAAGAGACCCAGTACTTC. Residues: CASSLFFGVQETQYF.